This T cell receptor (beta chain) originates from a study of T cells in localized non-small cell lung cancer. Concerning this clone itself: Its antigen is currently unknown.

The repertoire was sequenced with immunoSEQ multiplex PCR; TCRdb's copy has only in-frame clones and lacks some. Counted here are 25,000 or so clones, 75% to 90% occurring once; the ten biggest clones make up 11% to 15%. Findings and limits, study-wide: One tumor region alone was sequenced, and heterogeneity therefore remains possible. It was uninvolved adjacent lung that showed the highest T cell clonality, exceeding tumor. Adjacent lung held a median roughly 60 of the top 100 tumor clones. Higher adjacent-lung clonality was associated with shorter survival.

Germline CDR1 and CDR2: SQVTM and ANQGSEA. CDR3 length equals 13 residues. V lost 7 bases and J 6 bases, leaving 18 bases between the germline ends. This sample comprised peripheral blood, obtained before any cancer treatment. The TCR was taken from a female donor over 55 with stage I lung adenocarcinoma. The chain combines TRBV29-1 with TRBJ1-2; tentative D call: TRBD1 (5 bases). The CDR3 coding sequence is TGCAGCGCAGAGACGCGCAGGGAGAATGGCTACACCTTC. Its translation: CSAETRRENGYTF.